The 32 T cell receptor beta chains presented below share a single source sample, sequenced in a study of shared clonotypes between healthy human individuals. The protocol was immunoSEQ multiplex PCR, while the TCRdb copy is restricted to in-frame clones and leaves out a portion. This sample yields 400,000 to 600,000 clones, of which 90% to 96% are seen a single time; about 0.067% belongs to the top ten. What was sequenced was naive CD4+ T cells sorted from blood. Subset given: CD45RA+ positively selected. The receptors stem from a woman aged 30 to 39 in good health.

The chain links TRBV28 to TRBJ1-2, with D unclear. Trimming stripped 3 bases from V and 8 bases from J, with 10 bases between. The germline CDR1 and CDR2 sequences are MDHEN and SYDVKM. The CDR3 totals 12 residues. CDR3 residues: CASSLSDIGYTF. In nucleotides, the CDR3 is TGTGCCAGCAGTTTGTCCGACATCGGCTACACCTTC.

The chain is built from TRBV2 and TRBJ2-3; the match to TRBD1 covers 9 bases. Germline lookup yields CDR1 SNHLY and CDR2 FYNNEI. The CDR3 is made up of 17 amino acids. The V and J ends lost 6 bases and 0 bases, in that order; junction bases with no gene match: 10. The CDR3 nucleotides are TGTGCCAGCAGGGAGGCGCGGACAGGGGCTAGCACAGATACGCAGTATTTT. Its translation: CASREARTGASTDTQYF.

The DNA of the CDR3 is TGTGCCAGCAGCTCCGGGACAGGGGTTACCGGGGAGCTGTTTTTT. It is translated as CASSSGTGVTGELFF. V gene TRBV5-8 combines with J gene TRBJ2-2, with TRBD1 matching 10 bases. The germline V gene encodes CDR1 SGHTS and CDR2 YDEGEE. The CDR3 covers 15 residues. The ends lost 3 bases at V and 5 bases at J; junction bases unmatched: 4.

In DNA form, the CDR3 reads TGTGCCAGCAGCCCCCCAGTGGACTATGGCTACACCTTC. Its translation is CASSPPVDYGYTF. This chain joins TRBV28 and TRBJ1-2; D is uncertain. V lost 6 bases and J 3 bases, leaving 11 bases between the germline ends. The length of the CDR3 is 13 residues. Per germline, CDR1 MDHEN and CDR2 SYDVKM.

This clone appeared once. The CDR3 DNA is TGTGCCAGCACCCCTGGGGGGTACGGGGGCAACTACGAGCAGTACTTC. Protein: CASTPGGYGGNYEQYF. V is TRBV28 and J is TRBJ2-7; D assignment may be TRBD1 or TRBD2 (6 bases each). CDR3 size: 16 residues. The V gene's germline CDR1 is MDHEN and CDR2 SYDVKM. V was trimmed by 7 bases and J by 3 bases, leaving 22 bases between them.

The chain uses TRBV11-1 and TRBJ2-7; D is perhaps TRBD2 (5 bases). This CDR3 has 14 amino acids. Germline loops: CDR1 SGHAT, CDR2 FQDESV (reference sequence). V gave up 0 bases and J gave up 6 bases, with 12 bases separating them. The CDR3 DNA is TGTGCCAGCAGCTTAGCTCTAGCAGCCCTCGAGCAGTACTTC. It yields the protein CASSLALAALEQYF.

CDR3 DNA sequence: TGTGCCAGCAGTCTCCGGGACAGGTCCAATCAGCCCCAGCATTTT. It specifies CASSLRDRSNQPQHF. The chain is built from TRBV7-3 and TRBJ1-5; TRBD1 agrees at 8 bases. V lost 6 bases and J lost 3; bases outside the gene matches: 7. The germline V gene encodes CDR1 SGHTA and CDR2 FQGTGA. This CDR3 is built from 15 residues. The complete variable domain, with remaining parts taken from reference TRBV7-3 and TRBJ1-5, reads GAGVSQTPSNKVTEKGKYVELRCDPISGHTALYWYRQSLGQGPEFLIYFQGTGAADDSGLPNDRFFAVRPEGSVSTLKIQRTERGDSAVYLCASSLRDRSNQPQHFGDGTRLSIL.

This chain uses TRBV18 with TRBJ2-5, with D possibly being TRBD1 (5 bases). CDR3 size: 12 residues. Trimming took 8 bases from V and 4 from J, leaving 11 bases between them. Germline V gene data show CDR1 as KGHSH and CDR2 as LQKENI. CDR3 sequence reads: CASHQGGETQYF. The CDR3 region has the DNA TGTGCCAGCCATCAGGGTGGAGAGACCCAGTACTTC. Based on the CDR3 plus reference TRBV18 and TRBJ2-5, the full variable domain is NAGVMQNPRHLVRRRGQEARLRCSPMKGHSHVYWYRQLPEEGLKFMVYLQKENIIDESGMPKERFSAEFPKEGPSILRIQQVVRGDSAAYFCASHQGGETQYFGPGTRLLVL.

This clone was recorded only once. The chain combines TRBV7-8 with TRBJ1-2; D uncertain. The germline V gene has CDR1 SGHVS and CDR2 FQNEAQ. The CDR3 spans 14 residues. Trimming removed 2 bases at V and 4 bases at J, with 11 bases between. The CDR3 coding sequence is TGTGCCAGCAGCTTATCGTCGGTGGGCTATGGCTACACCTTC. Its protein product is CASSLSSVGYGYTF.

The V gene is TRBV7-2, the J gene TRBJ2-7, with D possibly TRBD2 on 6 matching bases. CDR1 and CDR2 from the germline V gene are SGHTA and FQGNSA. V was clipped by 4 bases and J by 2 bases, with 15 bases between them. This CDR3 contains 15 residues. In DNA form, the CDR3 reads TGTGCCAGCAGCTCACGACGGGGACTGACCTACGAGCAGTACTTC. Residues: CASSSRRGLTYEQYF.

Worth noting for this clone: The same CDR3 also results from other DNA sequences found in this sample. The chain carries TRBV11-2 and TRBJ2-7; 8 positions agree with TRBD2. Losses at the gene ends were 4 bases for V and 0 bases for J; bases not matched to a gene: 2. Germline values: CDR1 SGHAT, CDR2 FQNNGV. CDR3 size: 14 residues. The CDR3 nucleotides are TGTGCCAGCAGCTCTACTAGCGGCTCCTACGAGCAGTACTTC. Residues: CASSSTSGSYEQYF.

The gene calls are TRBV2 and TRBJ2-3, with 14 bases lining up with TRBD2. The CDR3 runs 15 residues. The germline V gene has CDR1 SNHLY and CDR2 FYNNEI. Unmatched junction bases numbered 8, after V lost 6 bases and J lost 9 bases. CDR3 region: CASRRLAGGEETQYF. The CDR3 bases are TGTGCCAGCAGGAGACTAGCGGGAGGGGAGGAGACGCAGTATTTT. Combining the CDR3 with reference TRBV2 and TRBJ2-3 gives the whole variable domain EPEVTQTPSHQVTQMGQEVILRCVPISNHLYFYWYRQILGQKVEFLVSFYNNEISEKSEIFDDQFSVERPDGSNFTLKIRSTKLEDSAMYFCASRRLAGGEETQYFGPGTRLTVL.

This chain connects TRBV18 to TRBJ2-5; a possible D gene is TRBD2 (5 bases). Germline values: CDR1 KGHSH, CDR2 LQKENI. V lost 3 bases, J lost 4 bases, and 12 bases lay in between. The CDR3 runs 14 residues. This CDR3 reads CASSPAGLGETQYF. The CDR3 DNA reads TGTGCCAGCTCACCGGCAGGACTTGGAGAGACCCAGTACTTC.

The CDR3 sequence is CAWSRGGDRAAYEQYF. The CDR3 DNA reads TGTGCCTGGAGCAGGGGGGGGGACAGGGCCGCCTACGAGCAGTACTTC. The chain combines TRBV30 with TRBJ2-7; 9 positions match TRBD1. Germline CDR1 and CDR2: GTSNPN and SVGIG (reference sequence). The CDR3 contains 16 residues. V lost 3 bases and J lost 2; bases outside the gene matches: 11.

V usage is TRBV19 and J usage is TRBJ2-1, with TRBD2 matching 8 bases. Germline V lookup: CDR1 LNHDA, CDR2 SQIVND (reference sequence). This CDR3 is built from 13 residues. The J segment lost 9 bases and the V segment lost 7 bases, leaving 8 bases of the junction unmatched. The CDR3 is CASTPGLVSEQFF. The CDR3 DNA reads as TGTGCCAGTACCCCGGGACTAGTTAGTGAGCAGTTCTTC.

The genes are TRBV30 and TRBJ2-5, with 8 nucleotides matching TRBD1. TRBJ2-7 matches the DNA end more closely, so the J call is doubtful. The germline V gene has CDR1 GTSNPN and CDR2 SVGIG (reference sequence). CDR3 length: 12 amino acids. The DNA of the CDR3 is TGTGCCTGGGGACAGGGTAGCTACGAGCAGTACTTC. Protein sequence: CAWGQGSYEQYF.

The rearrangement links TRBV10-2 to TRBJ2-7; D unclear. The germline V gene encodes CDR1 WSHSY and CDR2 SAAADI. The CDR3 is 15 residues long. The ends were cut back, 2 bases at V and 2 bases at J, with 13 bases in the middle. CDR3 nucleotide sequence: TGCGCCAGCAGTGAGGCAGCCTTCAATACCTACGAGCAGTACTTC. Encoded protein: CASSEAAFNTYEQYF.

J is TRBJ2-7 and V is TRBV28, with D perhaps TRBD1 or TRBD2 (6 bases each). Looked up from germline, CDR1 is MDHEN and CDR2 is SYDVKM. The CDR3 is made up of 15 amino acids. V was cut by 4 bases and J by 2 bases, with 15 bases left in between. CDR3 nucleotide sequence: TGTGCCAGCAGTTCCTTTGGGGGGCTCGCCTACGAGCAGTACTTC. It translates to CASSSFGGLAYEQYF.

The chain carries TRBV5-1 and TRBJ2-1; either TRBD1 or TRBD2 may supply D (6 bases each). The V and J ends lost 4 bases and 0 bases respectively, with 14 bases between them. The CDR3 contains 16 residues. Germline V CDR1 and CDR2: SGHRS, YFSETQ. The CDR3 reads CASSGRGTRSYNEQFF. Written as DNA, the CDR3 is TGCGCCAGCAGCGGGCGCGGGACACGCTCCTACAATGAGCAGTTCTTC.

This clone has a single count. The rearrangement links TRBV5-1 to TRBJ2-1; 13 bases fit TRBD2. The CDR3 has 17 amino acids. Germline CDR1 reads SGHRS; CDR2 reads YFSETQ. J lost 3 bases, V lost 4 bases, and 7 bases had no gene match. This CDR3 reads CASSPGLAGMSYNEQFF. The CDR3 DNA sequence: TGCGCCAGCAGCCCGGGACTAGCGGGAATGAGCTACAATGAGCAGTTCTTC.

Written as DNA, the CDR3 is TGCGCCAGTCGGGGCCTAGGAACTAACAACTATGGCTACACCTTC. Amino acids: CASRGLGTNNYGYTF. V usage is TRBV4-1 and J usage is TRBJ1-2; TRBD1 is a possible D gene (5 bases). Germline V gene lookup returns CDR1 MGHRA and CDR2 YSYEKL. V dropped 9 bases and J dropped 2 bases, with 19 bases sitting between them. The CDR3 is 15 amino acids.

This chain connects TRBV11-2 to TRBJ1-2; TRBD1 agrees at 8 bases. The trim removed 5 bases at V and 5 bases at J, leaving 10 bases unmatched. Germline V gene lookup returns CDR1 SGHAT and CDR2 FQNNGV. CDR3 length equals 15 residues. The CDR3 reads CASSPGEGQAYGYTF. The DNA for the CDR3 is TGTGCCAGCAGCCCGGGGGAGGGACAGGCATATGGCTACACCTTC. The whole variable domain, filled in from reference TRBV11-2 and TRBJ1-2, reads EAGVAQSPRYKIIEKRQSVAFWCNPISGHATLYWYQQILGQGPKLLIQFQNNGVVDDSQLPKDRFSAERLKGVDSTLKIQPAKLEDSAVYLCASSPGEGQAYGYTFGSGTRLTVV.

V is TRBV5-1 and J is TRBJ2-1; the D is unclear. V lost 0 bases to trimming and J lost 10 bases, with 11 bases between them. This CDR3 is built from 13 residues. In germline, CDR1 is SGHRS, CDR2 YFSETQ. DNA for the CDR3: TGCGCCAGCAGCTTGGTAGGTGGTGGGGAGCAGTTCTTC. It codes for CASSLVGGGEQFF.

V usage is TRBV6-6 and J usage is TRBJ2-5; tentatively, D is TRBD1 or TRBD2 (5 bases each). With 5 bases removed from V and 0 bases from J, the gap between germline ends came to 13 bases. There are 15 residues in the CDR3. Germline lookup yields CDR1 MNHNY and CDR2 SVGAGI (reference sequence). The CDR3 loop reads CASSNGAVYQETQYF. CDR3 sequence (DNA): TGTGCCAGCAGTAACGGGGCGGTGTACCAAGAGACCCAGTACTTC.

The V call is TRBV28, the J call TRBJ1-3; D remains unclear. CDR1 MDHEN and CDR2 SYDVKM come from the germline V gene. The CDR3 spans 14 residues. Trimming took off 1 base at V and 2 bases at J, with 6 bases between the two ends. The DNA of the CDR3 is TGTGCCAGCAGTTTATCCTTACCTGGAAACACCATATATTTT. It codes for CASSLSLPGNTIYF.

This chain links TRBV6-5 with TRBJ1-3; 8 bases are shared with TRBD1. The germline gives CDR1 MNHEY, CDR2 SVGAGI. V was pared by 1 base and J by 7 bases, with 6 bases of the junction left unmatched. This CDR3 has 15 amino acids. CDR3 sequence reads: CASSYFGTGHNTIYF. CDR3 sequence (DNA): TGTGCCAGCAGTTACTTCGGGACAGGCCACAACACCATATATTTT.

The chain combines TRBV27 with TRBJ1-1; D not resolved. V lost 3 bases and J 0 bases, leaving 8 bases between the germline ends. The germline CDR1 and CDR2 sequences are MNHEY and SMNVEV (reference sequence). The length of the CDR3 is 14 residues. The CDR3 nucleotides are TGTGCCAGCAGTTTGCTGGGGATGAACACTGAAGCTTTCTTT. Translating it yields CASSLLGMNTEAFF.

CDR3 bases: TGTGCCAGCAGCCTCCTAGCGGGAGGGAGCGCAGAGACCCAGTACTTC. This encodes CASSLLAGGSAETQYF. The rearrangement links TRBV11-2 to TRBJ2-5, with TRBD2 matching over 12 bases. Germline loops: CDR1 SGHAT, CDR2 FQNNGV. CDR3 size: 16 residues. V trimming: 5 bases; J trimming: 4 bases; junction bases outside the gene matches: 8. The entire variable domain, with the rest obtained from reference TRBV11-2 and TRBJ2-5, is as follows: EAGVAQSPRYKIIEKRQSVAFWCNPISGHATLYWYQQILGQGPKLLIQFQNNGVVDDSQLPKDRFSAERLKGVDSTLKIQPAKLEDSAVYLCASSLLAGGSAETQYFGPGTRLLVL.

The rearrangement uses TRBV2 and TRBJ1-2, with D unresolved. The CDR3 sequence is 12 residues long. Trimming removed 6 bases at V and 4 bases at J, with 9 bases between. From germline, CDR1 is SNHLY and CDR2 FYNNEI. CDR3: CASRPQFYGYTF. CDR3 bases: TGTGCCAGCAGGCCTCAATTCTATGGCTACACCTTC. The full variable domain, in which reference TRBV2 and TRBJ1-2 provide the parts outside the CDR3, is EPEVTQTPSHQVTQMGQEVILRCVPISNHLYFYWYRQILGQKVEFLVSFYNNEISEKSEIFDDQFSVERPDGSNFTLKIRSTKLEDSAMYFCASRPQFYGYTFGSGTRLTVV.

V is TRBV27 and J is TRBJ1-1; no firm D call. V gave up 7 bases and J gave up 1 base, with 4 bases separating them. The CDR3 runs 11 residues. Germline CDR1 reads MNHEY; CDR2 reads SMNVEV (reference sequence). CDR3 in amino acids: CASTANTEAFF. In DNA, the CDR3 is TGTGCCAGCACCGCGAACACTGAAGCTTTCTTT.

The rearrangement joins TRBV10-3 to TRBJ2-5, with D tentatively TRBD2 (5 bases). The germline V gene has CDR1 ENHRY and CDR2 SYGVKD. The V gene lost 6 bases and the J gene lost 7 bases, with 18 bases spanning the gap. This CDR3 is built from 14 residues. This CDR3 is CAISLEATGGTQYF. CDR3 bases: TGTGCCATCAGCTTGGAGGCCACCGGCGGGACCCAGTACTTC.

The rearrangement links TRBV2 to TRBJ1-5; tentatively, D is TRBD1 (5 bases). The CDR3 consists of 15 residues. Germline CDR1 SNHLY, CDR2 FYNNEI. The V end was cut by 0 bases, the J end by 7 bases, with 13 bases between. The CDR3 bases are TGTGCCAGCAGTGAAGCCGGCTTAGCAGGGCAGCCCCAGCATTTT. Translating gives CASSEAGLAGQPQHF.